This entry lists 7 T cell receptor beta chains sequenced from one sample in a study of T cell responses to AZD1222 COVID-19 vaccine. Sequencing used immunoSEQ multiplex PCR; TCRdb keeps in-frame clones, though not all of them. The table records under 95,000 clones, around 90% of them present only once. Material: peripheral blood, obtained on day 0 of AZD1222 vaccination. The receptors originated from an adult in good health.

V is TRBV11-2 and J is TRBJ2-1; D remains ambiguous. This CDR3 has 12 amino acids. V lost 1 base to trimming and J lost 10 bases, with 8 bases between them. Germline CDR1 and CDR2: SGHAT and FQNNGV. CDR3 sequence (DNA): TGTGCCAGCAGCTTAGCGAGGCGGGAGCAGTTCTTC. This sequence encodes CASSLARREQFF.

The chain combines TRBV5-6 with TRBJ1-2, with D possibly TRBD1 on 6 matching bases. V was clipped by 0 bases and J by 4 bases, with 10 bases between them. The CDR3 contains 14 residues. Germline V gene lookup returns CDR1 SGHDT and CDR2 YYEEEE. As DNA, the CDR3 is TGTGCCAGCAGCTTGGGGACAGCCCTCTATGGCTACACCTTC. Protein product: CASSLGTALYGYTF.

The rearrangement uses TRBV10-3 and TRBJ1-5, with no clear D. The V end was cut by 0 bases, the J end by 1 base, with 4 bases between. The length of the CDR3 is 14 residues. CDR1 is ENHRY, CDR2 SYGVKD, per germline. CDR3 amino acids: CAISESGSNQPQHF. In nucleotides, the CDR3 is TGTGCCATCAGTGAGTCGGGCAGCAATCAGCCCCAGCATTTT.

The V and J genes are TRBV19 and TRBJ2-3; D is ambiguous. V was clipped by 3 bases and J by 1 base, with 5 bases between them. The germline CDR1 and CDR2 sequences are LNHDA and SQIVND (reference sequence). CDR3 length: 13 residues. The DNA for the CDR3 is TGTGCCAGTAGTATCCCCGGCACAGATACGCAGTATTTT. This codes for CASSIPGTDTQYF.

V usage is TRBV7-3 and J usage is TRBJ1-1; D gene uncertain. Trimming removed 2 bases from V and 4 bases from J, with 8 bases in between. Per the germline V gene, CDR1 is SGHTA and CDR2 is FQGTGA. There are 13 residues in the CDR3. This CDR3 reads CASSLGRATEAFF. CDR3 bases: TGTGCCAGCAGCTTAGGCCGGGCCACTGAAGCTTTCTTT.

This clone was found once. J is TRBJ1-1 and V is TRBV2, with D unresolved. The V and J ends lost 3 bases and 1 base respectively, with 6 bases between them. Germline-derived CDR1 and CDR2 are SNHLY and FYNNEI. The CDR3 sequence is 13 residues long. Here the CDR3 DNA reads TGTGCCAGCAGTGAGTACAGGAACACTGAAGCTTTCTTT. It yields the protein CASSEYRNTEAFF.

This chain joins TRBV5-1 and TRBJ1-4; the match to TRBD1 covers 8 bases. After removal of 1 base from V and 7 bases from J, the junction contained 3 bases not matched to a gene. The CDR3 extends over 14 amino acids. Germline V gene sequence: CDR1 SGHRS, CDR2 YFSETQ. The CDR3 region is CASSLQGAGEKLFF. In DNA form, the CDR3 reads TGCGCCAGCAGCTTGCAGGGGGCCGGTGAAAAACTGTTTTTT.